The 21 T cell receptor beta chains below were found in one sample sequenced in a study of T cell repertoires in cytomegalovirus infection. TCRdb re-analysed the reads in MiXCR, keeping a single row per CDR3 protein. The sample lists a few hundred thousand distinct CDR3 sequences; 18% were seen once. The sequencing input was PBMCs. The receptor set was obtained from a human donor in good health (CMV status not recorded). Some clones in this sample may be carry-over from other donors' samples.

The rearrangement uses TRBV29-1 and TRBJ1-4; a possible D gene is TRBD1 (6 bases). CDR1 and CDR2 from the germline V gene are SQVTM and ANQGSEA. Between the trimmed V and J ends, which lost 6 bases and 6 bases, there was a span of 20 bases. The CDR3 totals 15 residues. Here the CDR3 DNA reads TGCAGCGTCGGGGGCGGGGATGCCCATGATGAAAAACTGTTTTTT. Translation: CSVGGGDAHDEKLFF.

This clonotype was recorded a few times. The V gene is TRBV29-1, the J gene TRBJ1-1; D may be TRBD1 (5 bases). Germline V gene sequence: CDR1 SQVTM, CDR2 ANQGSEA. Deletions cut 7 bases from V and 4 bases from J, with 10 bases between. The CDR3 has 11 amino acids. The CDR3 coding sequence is TGCAGCGCCACCGGGACCACTGAAGCTTTCTTT. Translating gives CSATGTTEAFF.

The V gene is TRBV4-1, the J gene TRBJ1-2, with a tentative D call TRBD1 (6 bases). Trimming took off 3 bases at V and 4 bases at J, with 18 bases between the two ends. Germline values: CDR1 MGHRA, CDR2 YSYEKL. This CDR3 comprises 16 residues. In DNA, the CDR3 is TGCGCCAGCAGCCACAAGAGACAGGACCTGACCTATGGCTACACCTTC. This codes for CASSHKRQDLTYGYTF.

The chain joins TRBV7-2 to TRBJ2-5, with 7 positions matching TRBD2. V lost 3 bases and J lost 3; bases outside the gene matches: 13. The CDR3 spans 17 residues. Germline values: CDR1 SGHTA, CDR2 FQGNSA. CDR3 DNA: TGTGCCAGCAGCTTCCCGAGGGGACTACCACAGGAAGAGACCCAGTACTTC. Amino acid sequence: CASSFPRGLPQEETQYF.

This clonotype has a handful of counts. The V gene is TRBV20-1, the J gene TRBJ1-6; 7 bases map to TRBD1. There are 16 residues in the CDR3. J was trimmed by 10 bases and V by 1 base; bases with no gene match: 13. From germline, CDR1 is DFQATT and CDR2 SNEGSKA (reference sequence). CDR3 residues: CSARARQGGDWSPLHF. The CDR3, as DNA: TGCAGTGCTAGAGCTAGACAGGGCGGTGACTGGTCACCCCTCCACTTT.

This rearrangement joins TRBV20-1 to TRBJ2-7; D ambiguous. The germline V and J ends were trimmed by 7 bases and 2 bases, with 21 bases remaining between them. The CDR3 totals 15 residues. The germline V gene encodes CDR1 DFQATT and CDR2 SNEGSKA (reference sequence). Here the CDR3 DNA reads TGCAGTGTCCATTCAACAAGGACCGGTACCTACGAGCAGTACTTC. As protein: CSVHSTRTGTYEQYF.

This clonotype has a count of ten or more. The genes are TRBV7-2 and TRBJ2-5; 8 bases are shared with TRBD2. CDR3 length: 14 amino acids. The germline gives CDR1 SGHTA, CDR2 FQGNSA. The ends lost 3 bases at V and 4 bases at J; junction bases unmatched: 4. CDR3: CASSFYGTRETQYF. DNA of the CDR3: TGTGCCAGCAGCTTTTACGGGACTAGAGAGACCCAGTACTTC.

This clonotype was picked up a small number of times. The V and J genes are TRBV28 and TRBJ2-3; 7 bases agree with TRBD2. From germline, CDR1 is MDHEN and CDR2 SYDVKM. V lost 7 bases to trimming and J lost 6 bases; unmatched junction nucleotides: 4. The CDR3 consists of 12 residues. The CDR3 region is CASTGGWDTQYF. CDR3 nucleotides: TGTGCCAGCACCGGGGGGTGGGATACGCAGTATTTT.

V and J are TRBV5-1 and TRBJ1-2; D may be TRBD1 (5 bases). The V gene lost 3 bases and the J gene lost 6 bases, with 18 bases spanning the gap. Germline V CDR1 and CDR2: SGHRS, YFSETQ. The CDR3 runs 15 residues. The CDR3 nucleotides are TGCGCCAGCAGCTCGCTAGGACAAGCAGGACATGGCTACACCTTC. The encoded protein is CASSSLGQAGHGYTF.

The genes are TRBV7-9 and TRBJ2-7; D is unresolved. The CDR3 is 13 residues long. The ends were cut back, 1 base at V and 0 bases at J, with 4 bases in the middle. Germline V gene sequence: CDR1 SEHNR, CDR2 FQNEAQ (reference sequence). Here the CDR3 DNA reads TGTGCCAGCAGCTTAGGCCACTCCTACGAGCAGTACTTC. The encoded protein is CASSLGHSYEQYF.

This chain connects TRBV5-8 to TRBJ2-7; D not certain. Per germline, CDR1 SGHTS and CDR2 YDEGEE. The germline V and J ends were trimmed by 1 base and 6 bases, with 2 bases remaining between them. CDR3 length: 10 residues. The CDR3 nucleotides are TGTGCCAGCAGCTTGTTCGAGCAGTACTTC. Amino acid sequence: CASSLFEQYF.

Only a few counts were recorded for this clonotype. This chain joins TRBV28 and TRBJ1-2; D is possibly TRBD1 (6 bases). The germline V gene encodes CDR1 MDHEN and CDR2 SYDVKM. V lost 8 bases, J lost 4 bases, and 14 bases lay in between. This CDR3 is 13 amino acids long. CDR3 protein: CASVPGQTYGYTF. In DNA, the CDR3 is TGTGCCAGCGTACCCGGACAGACCTATGGCTACACCTTC.

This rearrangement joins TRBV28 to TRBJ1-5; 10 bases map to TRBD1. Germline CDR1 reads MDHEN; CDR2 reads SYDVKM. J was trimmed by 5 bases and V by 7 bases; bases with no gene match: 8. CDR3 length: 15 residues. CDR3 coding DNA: TGTGCCAGCACCACCCAGGGACAGGGGTATCAGCCCCAGCATTTT. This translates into CASTTQGQGYQPQHF.

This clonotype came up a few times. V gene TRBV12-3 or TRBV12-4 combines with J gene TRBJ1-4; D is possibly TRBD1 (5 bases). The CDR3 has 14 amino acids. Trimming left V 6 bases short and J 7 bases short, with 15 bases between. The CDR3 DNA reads TGTGCCAGCAGCCAAAGGGGAAGGAGTGAAAAACTGTTTTTT. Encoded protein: CASSQRGRSEKLFF.

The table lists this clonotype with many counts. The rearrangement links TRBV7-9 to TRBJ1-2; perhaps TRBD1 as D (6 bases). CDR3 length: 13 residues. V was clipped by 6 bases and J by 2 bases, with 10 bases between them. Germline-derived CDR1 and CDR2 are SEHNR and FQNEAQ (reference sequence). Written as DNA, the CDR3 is TGTGCCAGCAGGCGGACAGAGAACTATGGCTACACCTTC. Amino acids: CASRRTENYGYTF.

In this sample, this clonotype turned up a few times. CDR3 region: CASSIGQGHQPQHF. CDR3 sequence (DNA): TGTGCCAGTAGTATCGGCCAGGGCCATCAGCCCCAGCATTTT. The chain carries TRBV19 and TRBJ1-5; weak D call: TRBD1 (5 bases). Germline V gene sequence: CDR1 LNHDA, CDR2 SQIVND (reference sequence). Deletions cut 3 bases from V and 5 bases from J, with 11 bases between. CDR3 length: 14 residues.

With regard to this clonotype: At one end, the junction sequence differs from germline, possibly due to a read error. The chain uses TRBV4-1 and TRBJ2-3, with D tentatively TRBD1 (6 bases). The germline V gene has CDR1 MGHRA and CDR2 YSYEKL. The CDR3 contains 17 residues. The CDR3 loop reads CASSQDGGTTGTDTQYF. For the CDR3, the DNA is TGTGCCAGCAGCCAAGATGGGGGCACTACCGGCACAGATACGCAGTATTTT.

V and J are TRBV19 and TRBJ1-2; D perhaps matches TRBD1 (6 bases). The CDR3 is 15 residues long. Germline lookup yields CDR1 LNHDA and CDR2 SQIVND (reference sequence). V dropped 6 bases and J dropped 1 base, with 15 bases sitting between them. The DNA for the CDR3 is TGTGCCAGTAGACCCACAGGGAATAATAACTATGGCTACACCTTC. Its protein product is CASRPTGNNNYGYTF.

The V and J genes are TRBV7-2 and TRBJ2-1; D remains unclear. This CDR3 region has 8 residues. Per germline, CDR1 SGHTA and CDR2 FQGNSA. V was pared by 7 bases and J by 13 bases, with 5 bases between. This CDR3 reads CASTPQFF. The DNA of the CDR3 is TGTGCCAGCACTCCTCAGTTCTTC.

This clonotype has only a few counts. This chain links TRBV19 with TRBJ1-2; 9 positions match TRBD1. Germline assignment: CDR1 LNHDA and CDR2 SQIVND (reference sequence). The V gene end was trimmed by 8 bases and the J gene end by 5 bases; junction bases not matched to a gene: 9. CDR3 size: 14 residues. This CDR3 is CASQTTQGAYGYTF. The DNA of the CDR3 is TGTGCCAGTCAAACGACACAGGGGGCATATGGCTACACCTTC.

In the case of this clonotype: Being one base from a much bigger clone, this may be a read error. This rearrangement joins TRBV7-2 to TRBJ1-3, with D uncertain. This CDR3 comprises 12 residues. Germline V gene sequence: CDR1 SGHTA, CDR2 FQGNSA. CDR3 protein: CGSSTYTDTIYF. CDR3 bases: TGTGGCAGCAGCACATACACGGACACCATATATTTT.